Listed below are T cell receptor beta chains from one sample, sequenced in a study of blood T cell repertoires in COVID-19. Using immunoSEQ multiplex PCR, the repertoire was profiled, and TCRdb retains in-frame clones only, with some absent. Of some 190,000 clones in the sample, about three quarters were seen once. The source material was peripheral blood. The receptors shown here come from a woman aged 50 to 60 with active or convalescent COVID-19. Both conserved end residues are part of each CDR3. A D gene is named only where the DNA matches it firmly. Size tells how often a clone was seen (once, few, many) or the class of an expanded clone, and some rows leave it out.

CATSRDLPGSNTEAFF | TGTGCCACCAGCAGAGATCTACCAGGATCCAACACTGAAGCTTTCTTT | TRBJ1-1 | . | TRBV15 | .
CASSLFTGGVTEAFF | TGTGCCAGCAGCTTATTTACAGGCGGAGTCACTGAAGCTTTCTTT | TRBJ1-1 | . | TRBV9 | many
CSGTSGSLGEQYF | TGCAGCGGGACTAGCGGGAGCTTAGGGGAGCAGTACTTC | TRBJ2-7 | TRBD2 | TRBV29-1 | few
CASSDGGLVPRDTQYF | TGTGCCAGCAGCGACGGGGGGCTAGTCCCTAGAGATACGCAGTATTTT | TRBJ2-3 | . | TRBV6-2/TRBV6-3 | few
CASSSRVGLAGGNTGELFF | TGTGCCAGCAGCTCGAGGGTTGGACTAGCGGGGGGCAACACCGGGGAGCTGTTTTTT | TRBJ2-2 | TRBD2 | TRBV7-6 | .
CSARISETQYF | TGCAGTGCTAGAATAAGCGAGACCCAGTACTTC | TRBJ2-5 | . | TRBV20-1 | few
CASPPGSATGTDTQYF | TGTGCCAGCCCCCCTGGGTCAGCGACCGGCACAGATACGCAGTATTTT | TRBJ2-3 | . | TRBV7-9 | .
CASSVLGEETEQFF | TGTGCCAGCAGCGTGCTAGGTGAAGAGACTGAGCAGTTCTTC | TRBJ2-1 | . | TRBV9 | .
CASSRRGGLSGNTIYF | TGTGCCAGCAGCCGGCGAGGAGGGTTGAGTGGAAACACCATATATTTT | TRBJ1-3 | . | TRBV7-9 | .
CASSTGLREQYF | TGTGCCAGCAGTACAGGTCTCCGGGAGCAGTACTTC | TRBJ2-7 | . | TRBV6-5 | .
CAHSICGGYTF | TGTGCCCATAGTATATGCGGCGGCTACACCTTC | TRBJ1-2 | . | TRBV19 | .
CASSQDYLDIHEQYF | TGCGCCAGCAGCCAAGATTATTTGGACATCCACGAGCAGTACTTC | TRBJ2-7 | . | TRBV4-3 | .
CASSLWTGGNEQYF | TGCGCCAGCAGCTTGTGGACAGGGGGAAACGAGCAGTACTTC | TRBJ2-7 | TRBD1 | TRBV5-1 | .
CASSHRNQGSGNTIYF | TGCGCCAGCAGTCATCGAAACCAGGGGTCTGGAAACACCATATATTTT | TRBJ1-3 | . | TRBV5-1 | .
CASSEDRGNYGYTF | TGCGCCAGCAGCGAAGACAGGGGGAACTATGGCTACACCTTC | TRBJ1-2 | TRBD1 | TRBV5-1 | .
CAISPGQREGLYF | TGTGCCATCAGCCCCGGCCAGCGGGAGGGCCTCTACTTC | TRBJ2-4 | TRBD2 | TRBV10-3 | .
CASSWTGINTEAFF | TGTGCCAGCAGCTGGACAGGTATTAACACTGAAGCTTTCTTT | TRBJ1-1 | TRBD1 | TRBV5-5 | .
CASSFIGSSDTQYF | TGTGCCAGCAGCTTTATAGGGAGCTCAGATACGCAGTATTTT | TRBJ2-3 | . | TRBV5-5 | .
CSVAVGRTENTEAFF | TGCAGCGTCGCCGTGGGTAGGACAGAGAACACTGAAGCTTTCTTT | TRBJ1-1 | . | TRBV29-1 | .
CASTGRATNEKLFF | TGTGCCAGTACCGGGAGGGCAACTAATGAAAAACTGTTTTTT | TRBJ1-4 | . | TRBV19 | few
CASSKTGTATYEQYF | TGTGCCAGCAGTAAAACCGGGACAGCCACCTACGAGCAGTACTTC | TRBJ2-7 | TRBD1 | TRBV27 | .
CASSSGGGLAGGGRPYEQYF | TGTGCCAGCAGCTCCGGTGGTGGACTAGCGGGAGGGGGGAGGCCCTACGAGCAGTACTTC | TRBJ2-7 | TRBD2 | TRBV5-4 | once
CASSRDTAYEQYF | TGTGCCAGCAGCCGGGACACTGCCTACGAGCAGTACTTC | TRBJ2-7 | . | TRBV6-2/TRBV6-3 | .
CASSRERQGGYTF | TGCGCCAGCAGCCGAGAAAGACAGGGCGGCTACACCTTC | TRBJ1-2 | TRBD1 | TRBV4-3 | .
CASTDRVSHEQYF | TGTGCCAGCACCGACAGGGTTTCACACGAGCAGTACTTC | TRBJ2-7 | TRBD1 | TRBV3-1/TRBV3-2 | .
CASTFSSGLAGAETQYF | TGTGCCAGCACTTTCTCTTCGGGGCTAGCGGGAGCAGAGACCCAGTACTTC | TRBJ2-5 | TRBD2 | TRBV28 | .
CASSPPYYEQYF | TGTGCCAGCAGCCCCCCCTACTACGAGCAGTACTTC | TRBJ2-7 | . | TRBV12-3/TRBV12-4 | .
CASSLVQGAWRNSPLHF | TGCGCCAGCAGCTTGGTCCAGGGGGCTTGGAGGAATTCACCCCTCCACTTT | TRBJ1-6 | TRBD1 | TRBV5-1 | few
CASSLSTGSYEQYF | TGTGCCAGTAGTCTCTCGACTGGCTCCTACGAGCAGTACTTC | TRBJ2-7 | . | TRBV19 | many
CSASYNIHSGNTIYF | TGCAGTGCTAGTTATAACATCCACTCTGGAAACACCATATATTTT | TRBJ1-3 | . | TRBV20-1 | .
CASRRGGSADTQYF | TGTGCCAGCAGGCGGGGGGGATCGGCAGATACGCAGTATTTT | TRBJ2-3 | TRBD2 | TRBV6-6 | few